This TCR beta chain was sequenced during a study of cytomegalovirus exposure and HLA in healthy donors. Study-level findings and limits: With high specificity and sensitivity, the classifier reportedly diagnosed cytomegalovirus status. First-cohort TCR clusters tended to co-occur in the 90 to 150 validation repertoires, a later analysis found.

The CDR3 runs to 16 residues. V was pared by 0 bases and J by 3 bases, with 15 bases between. Germline CDR1 SGDLS, CDR2 YYNGEE. Repertoires were generated with immunoSEQ multiplex PCR, while TCRdb's copy carries only in-frame clones and drops some. Here the sample spans about 110,000 clones, almost 90% being singletons. Notes on this clone: Its antigen is unknown.

Input material: PBMCs. The chain employs TRBV9 and TRBJ1-1, with D perhaps TRBD1 (6 bases). The TCR was taken from a woman in her late teens or twenties in good health and CMV-seronegative. The CDR3 DNA is TGTGCCAGCAGCGTAGCTGCCTTCGGGACACACACTGAAGCTTTCTTT. Translating gives CASSVAAFGTHTEAFF.